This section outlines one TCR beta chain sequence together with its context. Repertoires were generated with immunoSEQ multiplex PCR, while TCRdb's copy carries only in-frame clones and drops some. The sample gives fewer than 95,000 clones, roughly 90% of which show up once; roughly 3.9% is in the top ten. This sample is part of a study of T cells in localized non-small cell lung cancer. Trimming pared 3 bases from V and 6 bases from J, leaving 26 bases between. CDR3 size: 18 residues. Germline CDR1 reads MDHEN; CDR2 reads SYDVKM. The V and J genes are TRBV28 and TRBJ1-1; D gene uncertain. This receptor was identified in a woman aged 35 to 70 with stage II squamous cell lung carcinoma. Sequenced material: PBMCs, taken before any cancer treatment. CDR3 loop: CASSFKPVWGEWSAEAFF. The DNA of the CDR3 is TGTGCCAGCAGTTTTAAACCCGTCTGGGGTGAGTGGAGCGCTGAAGCTTTCTTT.